Presented here are 21 T cell receptor beta chains from one specimen sequenced in a study of regulatory T cells in long-lasting Graves disease. Time point defined: persistent/refractory GD, antithyroid drugs over 5 years with positive TRAb. The TCR library was made from RNA that had been extracted from PBMCs in TRIzol. Sequencing libraries for TCR beta were prepared with iRepertoire HTBI primers and Arm-PCR of CDR3 regions. TCRdb reanalysed the multiplex PCR reads using MiXCR and keeps one entry per CDR3 protein. The data show roughly 360,000 distinct CDR3 sequences, roughly 25% seen once. This sample comprised peripheral blood mononuclear cells (PBMCs), obtained when the disease was refractory, from a patient treated with antithyroid drugs. These receptor sequences come from a woman in her forties with Graves disease.

This clonotype was seen repeatedly, ten times or more. This sequence joins TRBV28 and TRBJ1-1; TRBD1 is a possible D gene (6 bases). V was trimmed by 6 bases and J by 7 bases, leaving 15 bases between them. This CDR3 has 13 amino acids. The germline CDR1 and CDR2 sequences are MDHEN and SYDVKM. CDR3 DNA sequence: TGTGCCAGCAGCGGGTGGGGACAACTTGAAGCTTTCTTT. This sequence encodes CASSGWGQLEAFF.

The V gene is TRBV2, the J gene TRBJ2-3, with 14 bases that match TRBD2. V was clipped by 8 bases and J by 5 bases; unmatched bases: 6. CDR3 length equals 15 residues. Germline CDR1 is SNHLY and CDR2 is FYNNEI. CDR3 DNA sequence: TGTGCCAGCCGGGGACTAGCGGGAGTCAGAGATACGCAGTATTTT. Residues: CASRGLAGVRDTQYF.

This clonotype appeared many times. The gene calls are TRBV12-3 or TRBV12-4 and TRBJ1-6; no clear D gene. Deletions cut 2 bases from V and 8 bases from J, with 10 bases between. The CDR3 has 14 amino acids. CDR3 in amino acids: CASSLTSSHSPLHF. Here the CDR3 DNA reads TGTGCCAGCAGTTTAACGTCCTCTCATTCACCCCTCCACTTT.

This clonotype appeared many times. The genes are TRBV6-2 or TRBV6-3 and TRBJ1-1; D is undetermined. This CDR3 comprises 12 residues. Germline values: CDR1 MNHEY, CDR2 SVGEGT. Trimming shortened V by 6 bases and J by 3 bases, and 8 bases separated the two germline ends. CDR3 coding DNA: TGTGCCAGCAGACCGGCACACACTGAAGCTTTCTTT. This sequence encodes CASRPAHTEAFF.

This clonotype was found many times. The rearrangement uses TRBV28 and TRBJ2-7; D is undetermined. V shed 1 base and J shed 6 bases, with 7 bases lying between them. The CDR3 is 12 amino acids. The V gene's germline CDR1 is MDHEN and CDR2 SYDVKM. The CDR3 sequence is CASSLYFGEQYF. DNA for the CDR3: TGTGCCAGCAGTTTATATTTCGGCGAGCAGTACTTC.

V gene TRBV10-3 combines with J gene TRBJ2-7; tentative D call: TRBD2 (6 bases). This CDR3 has 15 residues. Trimming shortened V by 4 bases and J by 0 bases, and 13 bases separated the two germline ends. CDR1 is ENHRY and CDR2 is SYGVKD in the germline V gene. DNA of the CDR3: TGTGCCATCAGTGTCCCCGGGAGCAGCTCCTACGAGCAGTACTTC. As protein: CAISVPGSSSYEQYF.

This sequence joins TRBV15 and TRBJ2-4; 7 bases match TRBD1. J gave up 0 bases and V 4 bases, and 6 bases lay outside the gene matches. Germline CDR1 and CDR2: LNHNV and YYDKDF (reference sequence). The CDR3 extends over 16 amino acids. CDR3 nucleotides: TGTGCCACCAGCATCGGGACAGATCTAGCCAAAAACATTCAGTACTTC. This translates into CATSIGTDLAKNIQYF.

The rearrangement links TRBV20-1 to TRBJ1-5; unclear D gene. CDR3 length: 13 residues. Per germline, CDR1 DFQATT and CDR2 SNEGSKA (reference sequence). V dropped 3 bases and J dropped 5 bases, with 11 bases sitting between them. CDR3 residues: CSASQKGYQPQHF. CDR3 DNA sequence: TGCAGTGCTAGCCAAAAGGGATATCAGCCCCAGCATTTT.

Ten or more counts support this clonotype. CDR3 in DNA: TGTGCCAGCAGCCCTGAGAAGGAATGGACTGAAGCTTTCTTT. Translating gives CASSPEKEWTEAFF. This chain joins TRBV12-3 or TRBV12-4 and TRBJ1-1; D remains unclear. The CDR3 runs 14 residues. V was pared by 6 bases and J by 5 bases, with 16 bases between.

This chain uses TRBV30 with TRBJ2-7, with D possibly matching TRBD1 (5 bases). This CDR3 comprises 11 residues. Germline lookup yields CDR1 GTSNPN and CDR2 SVGIG (reference sequence). V lost 1 base, J lost 7 bases, and 8 bases lay in between. This CDR3 is CAWSDWTEQYF. CDR3 bases: TGTGCCTGGAGTGATTGGACAGAGCAGTACTTC.

This clonotype was counted at least ten times. The chain couples TRBV5-1 to TRBJ1-4, with D possibly being TRBD1 (6 bases). CDR1 is SGHRS, CDR2 YFSETQ, per germline. This CDR3 is 17 amino acids long. Trimming took 2 bases from V and 4 from J, leaving 18 bases between them. The DNA of the CDR3 is TGCGCCAGCAGCTTTAACAGGGACGACCCCCTTAATGAAAAACTGTTTTTT. As protein: CASSFNRDDPLNEKLFF.

The CDR3 here is CASSQVWGETQYF. The DNA for the CDR3 is TGCGCCAGCAGCCAAGTTTGGGGGGAGACCCAGTACTTC. The chain joins TRBV4-1 to TRBJ2-5; D tentatively fits TRBD1 or TRBD2 (5 bases each). This CDR3 is 13 amino acids long. V shed 1 base and J shed 5 bases, with 8 bases lying between them. CDR1 and CDR2 (germline): MGHRA, YSYEKL.

A few counts support this clonotype. The V call is TRBV15, the J call TRBJ1-6; D unresolved. Germline V gene lookup returns CDR1 LNHNV and CDR2 YYDKDF (reference sequence). The CDR3 totals 14 residues. V shed 8 bases and J shed 7 bases, with 15 bases lying between them. As DNA, the CDR3 is TGTGCCACCTCACCGGGCGGTCCCAATTCACCCCTCCACTTT. It specifies CATSPGGPNSPLHF.

The chain has TRBV6-1 and TRBJ2-5; 7 bases are a match to TRBD1. The CDR3 consists of 15 residues. Germline V gives CDR1 MNHNS, CDR2 SASEGT. V was pared by 6 bases and J by 0 bases, with 7 bases of the junction left unmatched. Here the CDR3 reads CASRPGTAYQETQYF. The CDR3 DNA reads as TGTGCCAGCAGACCCGGGACAGCATACCAAGAGACCCAGTACTTC.

This clonotype has a count of ten or more. The chain combines TRBV28 with TRBJ2-7; D gene uncertain. V was trimmed by 0 bases and J by 0 bases, leaving 12 bases between them. The CDR3 runs to 16 residues. Germline values: CDR1 MDHEN, CDR2 SYDVKM. Here the CDR3 DNA reads TGTGCCAGCAGTTTATGGGCCGGCAGCTACTCCTACGAGCAGTACTTC. It specifies CASSLWAGSYSYEQYF.

This clonotype was found a few times. The rearrangement joins TRBV29-1 to TRBJ2-5, with 9 bases that match TRBD2. Germline lookup yields CDR1 SQVTM and CDR2 ANQGSEA. Trimming at V came to 6 bases and at J to 4 bases, leaving 12 bases not matched to a gene. The CDR3 covers 15 residues. The CDR3 sequence is CSVPGGLAGAETQYF. CDR3 nucleotide sequence: TGCAGCGTCCCTGGGGGGTTAGCGGGAGCAGAGACCCAGTACTTC.

This sequence joins TRBV28 and TRBJ1-2, with a weak D call TRBD1 (6 bases). V gave up 5 bases and J gave up 4 bases, with 14 bases separating them. The length of the CDR3 is 14 residues. CDR1 is MDHEN and CDR2 is SYDVKM in the germline V gene. In nucleotides, the CDR3 is TGTGCCAGCAGTCGTGGGGACATAATCTATGGCTACACCTTC. Amino acid sequence: CASSRGDIIYGYTF.

This clonotype was picked up many times. This chain links TRBV20-1 with TRBJ2-2, with 9 bases that match TRBD1. V shed 0 bases, J shed 5 bases, and the junction held 7 bases outside the gene matches. Germline loops: CDR1 DFQATT, CDR2 SNEGSKA (reference sequence). The CDR3 runs 16 residues. DNA of the CDR3: TGCAGTGCTAGAGACGGGGGACAGGGAGAAACCGGGGAGCTGTTTTTT. Protein product: CSARDGGQGETGELFF.

The chain combines TRBV7-9 with TRBJ1-1, with TRBD1 identical over 8 bases. CDR1 and CDR2 from the germline V gene are SEHNR and FQNEAQ (reference sequence). The CDR3 runs to 15 residues. The J segment lost 3 bases and the V segment lost 8 bases, leaving 11 bases of the junction unmatched. CDR3 sequence: CASDSTGGKDTEAFF. The CDR3 DNA is TGTGCCAGCGACTCAACAGGGGGGAAGGACACTGAAGCTTTCTTT. Looking up the rest from reference TRBV7-9 and TRBJ1-1 gives the full variable domain: DTGVSQNPRHKITKRGQNVTFRCDPISEHNRLYWYRQTLGQGPEFLTYFQNEAQLEKSRLLSDRFSAERPKGSFSTLEIQRTEQGDSAMYLCASDSTGGKDTEAFFGQGTRLTVV.

This clonotype was seen many times. This sequence joins TRBV2 and TRBJ1-2; D remains unclear. Trimming pared 0 bases from V and 8 bases from J, leaving 13 bases between. The CDR3 runs to 14 residues. Germline assignment: CDR1 SNHLY and CDR2 FYNNEI. Written as DNA, the CDR3 is TGTGCCAGCAGTGAAGCGGAGGACCCGGGAGGCTACACCTTC. It translates to CASSEAEDPGGYTF.

In its sample, this clonotype was seen once. One end of the junction fails to match germline, which may point to a read error. The V gene is TRBV7-6, the J gene TRBJ1-5; D is unresolved. This CDR3 has 13 residues. Germline CDR1 is SGHVS and CDR2 is FNYEAQ. CDR3 bases: TGTACCAGCAGCTTAGACAGCAATCAGCCCCAGCATTTT. Amino acids: CTSSLDSNQPQHF.